Detailed here is one T cell receptor beta chain. The PCR ran on 60 Vbeta and 13 Jbeta primers. TCRdb keeps only in-frame clones here, not all; method: immunoSEQ multiplex PCR. The sample contains about 150,000 clones, roughly 75% of which appear only once. Trimming pared 1 base from V and 2 bases from J, leaving 12 bases between. CDR3 length equals 15 residues. Looked up from germline, CDR1 is LNHNV and CDR2 is YYDKDF (reference sequence). This entry comes from a study of cytomegalovirus exposure and HLA in healthy donors. Study-level information: A data release that came early held 75 million to 85 million unique TCRs from HLA-typed donors. For the approximately 360 genotyped donors, about 79% fell within the Caucasian-associated ancestry cluster.

This chain uses TRBV15 with TRBJ2-7, with D tentatively TRBD2 (6 bases). Sequencing used PBMCs. The TCR comes from a man aged 30-40 years in good health. The CDR3 here is CATSRGLGTTYEQYF. The CDR3 nucleotides read TGTGCCACCAGCAGAGGACTAGGGACCACCTACGAGCAGTACTTC.